The present T cell receptor (beta chain) was sequenced within a study of human T cells and chemical hapten exposure. About this clonotype: Its antigen is not known. One base away lies a much larger clone, so this may be a sequencing read error.

Study-wide results and caveats: Following DPC sensitization, TCRs present above 1 in 1000 frequency showed no change.

Attachment of unique molecular identifiers to individual cDNA molecules was performed in the library. TCRdb ran MiXCR on the RACE reads and lists one entry per CDR3 protein. The repertoire holds tens of thousands of distinct CDR3 sequences, with 5% to 8.5% as singletons. This CDR3 spans 13 amino acids. CDR1 is LGHNA, CDR2 YNFKEQ, per germline. Time point described: patch test 2, 6 weeks after DPC sensitization. Treatment of the sample: therapeutic diphenylcyclopropenone sensitization with weekly scalp DPC. Unfractionated whole blood yielded the extracted total RNA. This TCR derives from a woman in her thirties with alopecia areata. Some clones in this sample may be carry-over from other donors' samples. This chain links TRBV4-2 with TRBJ1-3; no clear D gene. The material was whole blood, obtained in connection with sensitization to the hapten diphenylcyclopropenone (DPC). CDR3 nucleotides: TGTGCCAGCAACCAAGAAACGGGAAACACCATATATTTT. Amino acid sequence: CASNQETGNTIYF.